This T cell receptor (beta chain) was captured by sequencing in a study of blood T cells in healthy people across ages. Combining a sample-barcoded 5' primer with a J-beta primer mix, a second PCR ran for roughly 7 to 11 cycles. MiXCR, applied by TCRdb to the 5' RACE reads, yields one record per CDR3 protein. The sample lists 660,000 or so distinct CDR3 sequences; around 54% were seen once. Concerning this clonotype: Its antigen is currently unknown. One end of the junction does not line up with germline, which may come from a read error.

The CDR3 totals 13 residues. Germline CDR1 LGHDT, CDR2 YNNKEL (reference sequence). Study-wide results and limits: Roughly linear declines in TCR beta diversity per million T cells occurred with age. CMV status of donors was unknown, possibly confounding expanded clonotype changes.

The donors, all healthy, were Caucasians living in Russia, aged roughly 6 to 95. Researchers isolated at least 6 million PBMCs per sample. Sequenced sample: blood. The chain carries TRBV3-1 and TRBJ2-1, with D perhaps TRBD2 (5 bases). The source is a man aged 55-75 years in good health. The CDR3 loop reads CTSSEDGGNEQFF. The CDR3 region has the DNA TGTACCAGCAGCGAAGATGGAGGAAATGAGCAGTTCTTC.